The table lists the clone carrying this T cell receptor beta chain with many counts. Its antigen is undetermined. The ends were cut back, 0 bases at V and 7 bases at J, with 5 bases in the middle. The CDR3 is 13 residues long. Germline CDR1 and CDR2: SGHRS and YFSETQ. The data are from a study of glioma-infiltrating T cells. TCR alpha and beta CDR3 regions were amplified from RNA using iRepertoire nested multiplex PCR. One entry per CDR3 protein results from TCRdb running MiXCR on the multiplex PCR reads. The table lists 150,000 to 200,000 distinct CDR3 sequences, around 30% of them singletons. Findings and caveats of the study: Above-expected tissue-blood divergence occurred in all gliomas, most in low-grade ones. Tissue and blood shared very few CDR3 sequences.

The rearrangement uses TRBV5-1 and TRBJ1-6; D gene unclear. Material for sequencing was glioma tissue, nonneoplastic brain tissue, or PBMCs (not recorded which). This sequence was found in a human donor with low-grade glioma or glioblastoma, undergoing nonglioma brain surgery, or in good health (not recorded which). This CDR3 is CASSLGENSPLHF. DNA of the CDR3: TGCGCCAGCAGCTTGGGGGAGAATTCACCCCTCCACTTT.